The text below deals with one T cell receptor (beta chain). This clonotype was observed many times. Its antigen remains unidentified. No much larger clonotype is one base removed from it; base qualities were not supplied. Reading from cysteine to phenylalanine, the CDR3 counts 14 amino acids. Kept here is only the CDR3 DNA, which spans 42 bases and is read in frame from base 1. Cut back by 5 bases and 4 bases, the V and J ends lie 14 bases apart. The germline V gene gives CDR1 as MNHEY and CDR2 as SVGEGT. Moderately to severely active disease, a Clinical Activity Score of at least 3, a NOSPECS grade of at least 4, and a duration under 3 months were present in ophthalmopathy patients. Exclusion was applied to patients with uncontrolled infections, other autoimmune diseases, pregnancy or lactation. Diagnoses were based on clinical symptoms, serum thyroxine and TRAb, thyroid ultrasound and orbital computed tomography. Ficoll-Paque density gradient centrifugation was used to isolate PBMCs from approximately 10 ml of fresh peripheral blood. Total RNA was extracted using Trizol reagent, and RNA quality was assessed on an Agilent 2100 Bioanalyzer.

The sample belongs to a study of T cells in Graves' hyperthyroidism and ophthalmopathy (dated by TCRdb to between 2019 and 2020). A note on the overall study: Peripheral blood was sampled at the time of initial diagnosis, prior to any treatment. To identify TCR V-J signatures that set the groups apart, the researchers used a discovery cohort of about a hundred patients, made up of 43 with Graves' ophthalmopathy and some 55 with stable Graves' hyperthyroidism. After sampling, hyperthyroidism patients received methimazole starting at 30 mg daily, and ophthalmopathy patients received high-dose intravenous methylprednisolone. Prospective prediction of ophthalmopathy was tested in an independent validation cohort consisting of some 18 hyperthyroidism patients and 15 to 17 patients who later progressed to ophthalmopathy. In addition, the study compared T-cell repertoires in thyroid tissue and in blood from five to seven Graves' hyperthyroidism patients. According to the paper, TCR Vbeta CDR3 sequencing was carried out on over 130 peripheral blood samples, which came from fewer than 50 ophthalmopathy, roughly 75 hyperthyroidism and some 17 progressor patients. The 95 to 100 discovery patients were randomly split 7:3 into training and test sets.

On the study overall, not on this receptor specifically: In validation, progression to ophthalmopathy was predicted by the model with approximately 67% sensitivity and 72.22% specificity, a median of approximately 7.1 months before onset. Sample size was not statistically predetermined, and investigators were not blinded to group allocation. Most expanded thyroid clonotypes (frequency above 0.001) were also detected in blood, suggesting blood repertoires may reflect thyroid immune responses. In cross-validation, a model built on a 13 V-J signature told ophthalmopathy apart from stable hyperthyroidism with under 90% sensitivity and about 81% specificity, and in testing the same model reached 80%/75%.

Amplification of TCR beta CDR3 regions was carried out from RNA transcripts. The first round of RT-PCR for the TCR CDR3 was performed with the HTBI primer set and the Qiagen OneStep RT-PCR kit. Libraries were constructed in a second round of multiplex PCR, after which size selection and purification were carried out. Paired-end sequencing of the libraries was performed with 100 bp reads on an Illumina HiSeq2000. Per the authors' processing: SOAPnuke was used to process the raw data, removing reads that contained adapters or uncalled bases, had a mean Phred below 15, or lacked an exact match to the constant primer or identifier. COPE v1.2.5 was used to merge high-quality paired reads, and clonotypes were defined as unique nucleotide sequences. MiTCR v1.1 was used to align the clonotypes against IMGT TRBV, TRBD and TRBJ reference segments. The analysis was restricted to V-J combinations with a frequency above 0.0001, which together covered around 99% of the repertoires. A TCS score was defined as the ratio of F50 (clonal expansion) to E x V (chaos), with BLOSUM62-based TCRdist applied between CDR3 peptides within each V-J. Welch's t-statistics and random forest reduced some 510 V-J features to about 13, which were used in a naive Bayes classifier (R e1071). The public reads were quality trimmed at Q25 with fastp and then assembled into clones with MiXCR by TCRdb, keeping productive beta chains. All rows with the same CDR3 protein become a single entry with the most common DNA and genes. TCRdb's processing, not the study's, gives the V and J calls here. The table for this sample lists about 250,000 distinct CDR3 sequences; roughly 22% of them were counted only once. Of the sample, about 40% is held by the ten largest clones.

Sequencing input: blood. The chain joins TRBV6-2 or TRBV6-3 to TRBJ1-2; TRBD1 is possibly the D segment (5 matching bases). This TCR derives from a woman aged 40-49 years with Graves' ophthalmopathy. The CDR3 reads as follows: CASSNGGTVYGYTF. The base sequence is TGTGCCAGCAGTAACGGGGGGACCGTCTATGGCTACACCTTC.